These T cell receptor beta chains were read from a single sample in a study of shared clonotypes between healthy human individuals. The repertoire was sequenced with immunoSEQ multiplex PCR; TCRdb's copy has only in-frame clones and lacks some. The repertoire holds some 320,000 clones, 80% to 90% seen once, with under 20% in the top ten. Input material: memory CD8+ T cells sorted from blood. Every receptor here comes from a man aged 18 to 29 in good health. The CDR3 runs from the conserved cysteine through the conserved F or W. The D gene is left open where the match is weak. Clone size is stated in some rows and not others, as once, few, many or a class when expanded.

.	TRBV30	once	TRBJ1-5	TGTGCCTGGAGTGTAGGGTATGAGGGGCAGCCCCAGCATTTT	CAWSVGYEGQPQHF
TRBD1	TRBV7-8	.	TRBJ1-1	TGTGCCAGCAGCTCACAGGGGTCTTGGACTGAAGCTTTCTTT	CASSSQGSWTEAFF
TRBD2	TRBV7-9	.	TRBJ2-3	TGTGCCAGCAGCCCCCCACCGGTGCGGGAGAATCCAGATACGCAGTATTTT	CASSPPPVRENPDTQYF
.	TRBV13	.	TRBJ2-7	TGTGCCAGCAGCTCGGACTCCTACGAGCAGTACTTC	CASSSDSYEQYF
.	TRBV2	.	TRBJ1-2	TGTGCCAGCAGTGGGGAGCGAAAATTC	CASSGERKF
TRBD1	TRBV2	once	TRBJ1-2	TGTGCCAGCACTCACCTGGGGACCTTGGGACAGAGGAACTATGGCTACACCTTC	CASTHLGTLGQRNYGYTF
.	TRBV6-6	.	TRBJ2-7	TGTGCCAGAGTTGGAGGGGCAGGTGGAGTCCACGAGCAGTACTTC	CARVGGAGGVHEQYF
TRBD1	TRBV6-6	.	TRBJ1-5	TGTGCCAGCAGCCTACAGGGGGCGAGCAATCAGCCCCAGCATTTT	CASSLQGASNQPQHF
TRBD1	TRBV5-1	.	TRBJ2-7	TGCGCCAGCAGCTTGGGCGGACAGGGGAGTTCCTACGAGCAGTACTTC	CASSLGGQGSSYEQYF
.	TRBV2	.	TRBJ2-7	TGTGCCACCGATAGGGGGGACCCAACTTACGAGCAGTACTTC	CATDRGDPTYEQYF
.	TRBV7-8	.	TRBJ1-1	TGTGCCAGCAGCTCAGGGTTCTCTGAAGCTTTCTTT	CASSSGFSEAFF
.	TRBV6-5	.	TRBJ1-5	TGTGCCAGCAGTTACTCTTCGGCAGGCCGACGGCATTTT	CASSYSSAGRRHF
TRBD1	TRBV4-1	.	TRBJ2-1	TGCGCCAGCAGCCAAACGGGACAGGGTTCTGGTGAGCAGTTCTTC	CASSQTGQGSGEQFF
.	TRBV5-6	many	TRBJ2-1	TGTGCCAGCAGCTTGGAGGGGACGGGGATATATTCCTACAATGAGCAGTTCTTC	CASSLEGTGIYSYNEQFF
.	TRBV29-1	.	TRBJ1-2	TGCAGCTACACTAGGGACAATGGCTACACCTTC	CSYTRDNGYTF
TRBD1	TRBV7-9	.	TRBJ1-4	TGTGCCAGCAGCCGACCGACAGGGGGAAGGGAAAAACTGTTTTTT	CASSRPTGGREKLFF
.	TRBV4-1	.	TRBJ1-2	TGCGCCAGCAGCCAAGTAAAGGGGACTAACTATGGCTACACCTTC	CASSQVKGTNYGYTF
.	TRBV27	.	TRBJ1-2	TGTGCCAGCAGTTCGTTAACCCGGGGCCCCTATGGCTACACCTTC	CASSSLTRGPYGYTF
TRBD1	TRBV9	.	TRBJ1-2	TGTGCCAGCAGCGCAACCACAGGGGGCGTCTATGGCTACACCTTC	CASSATTGGVYGYTF
.	TRBV4-1	few	TRBJ2-7	TGCGCCAGCAGCCAAATTTTGGACGGTTCCTACGAGCAGTACTTC	CASSQILDGSYEQYF
.	TRBV10-3	.	TRBJ2-7	TGTGCCATCAGCCTGAACAACTCCTACGAGCAGTACTTC	CAISLNNSYEQYF
.	TRBV4-2	.	TRBJ2-1	TGTGCCAGCAGCCAAGTCGGAGACTTAGGCGATGAGCAGTTCTTC	CASSQVGDLGDEQFF
.	TRBV6-1	.	TRBJ1-1	TGTGCCAGCATTGGGAAGACGGTGGAAGCTTTCTTT	CASIGKTVEAFF
.	TRBV7-8	.	TRBJ2-7	TGTGCCAGCAGCTTAGCATACGGGTACGAGCAGTACTTC	CASSLAYGYEQYF
.	TRBV29-1	.	TRBJ2-7	TGCAGCGTTGTCGGCGGGTTTACCTACGAGCAGTACTTC	CSVVGGFTYEQYF
TRBD1	TRBV28	.	TRBJ1-1	TGTGCCAGCAGTGCTGTTCAGGGGGCCTTGAACACTGAAGCTTTCTTT	CASSAVQGALNTEAFF
.	TRBV5-5	.	TRBJ2-7	TGTGCCAGCAGCTTGCGGAGCGGCCACTCCTACGAGCAGTACTTC	CASSLRSGHSYEQYF
.	TRBV5-1	.	TRBJ2-3	TGCGCCAGCAGCTTGGCCACCGGGGACCCCACAGATACGCAGTATTTT	CASSLATGDPTDTQYF
TRBD2	TRBV11-2	.	TRBJ2-1	TGTGCCAGCAGGGGACTAGCACCCTACAATGAGCAGTTCTTC	CASRGLAPYNEQFF
.	TRBV4-1	.	TRBJ2-1	TGCGCCAGCAGCCAAGGTTTTGGAACTGACAGCCACAATGAGCAGTTCTTC	CASSQGFGTDSHNEQFF
.	TRBV5-8	.	TRBJ1-1	TGTGCCAGCAGCCCCGGGGAGGCTGAAGCTTTCTTT	CASSPGEAEAFF